Below, one T cell receptor beta chain is given with its context. Its antigen has not been determined. No base-level quality is on record; no much larger clone is a single base apart. The data belong to a study of technical replicates of blood from four donors (TCRdb year 2017). CDR1 SGHNT and CDR2 YYREEE are derived from the germline V gene (reference sequence). V is pared back by 1 base and J by 2 bases, with 12 bases lying between the germline termini. Spanning cysteine to phenylalanine, the CDR3 consists of 15 amino acids. Only the CDR3 DNA stays, 45 bases, in frame from base 1. Library preparation used the immunoSEQ multiplex PCR assay. Held by TCRdb, this immuneACCESS table contains in-frame sequences only and omits some clones. Under half of the omission traces to an unresolved V gene where checked; the cause of the rest is unknown. For this sample there are about 70,000 clones; 85% to 95% appear just once. The top ten hold 0.3% to 0.45% of the sample.

The sequencing sample was made of T cells isolated from PBMCs. This TCR came from a human donor in good health. The chain is assembled from TRBV5-4 and TRBJ1-2; no D gene call is confident. CDR3 sequence: CASSLSLGLNYGYTF. The nucleotides are TGTGCCAGCAGCTTGTCGTTAGGACTCAACTATGGCTACACCTTC.